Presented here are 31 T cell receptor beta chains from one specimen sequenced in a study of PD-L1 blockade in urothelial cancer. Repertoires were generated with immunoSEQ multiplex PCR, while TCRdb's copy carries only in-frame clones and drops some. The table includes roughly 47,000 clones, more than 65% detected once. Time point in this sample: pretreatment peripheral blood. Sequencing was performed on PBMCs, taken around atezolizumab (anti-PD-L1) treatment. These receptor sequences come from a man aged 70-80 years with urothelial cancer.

CDR3 in amino acids: CASSYRDRGGTGELFF. The CDR3 DNA sequence: TGTGCCAGCAGTTACCGGGACAGGGGGGGCACCGGGGAGCTGTTTTTT. The chain links TRBV6-5 to TRBJ2-2; 11 positions agree with TRBD1. CDR1 and CDR2 (germline): MNHEY, SVGAGI. The trim removed 2 bases at V and 4 bases at J, leaving 3 bases unmatched. The CDR3 is 16 amino acids.

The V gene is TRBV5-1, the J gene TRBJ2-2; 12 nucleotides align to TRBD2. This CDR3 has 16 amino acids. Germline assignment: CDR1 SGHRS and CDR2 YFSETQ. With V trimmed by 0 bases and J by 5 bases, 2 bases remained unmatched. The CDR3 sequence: CASSLETSGRTGELFF. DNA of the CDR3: TGCGCCAGCAGCTTGGAAACTAGCGGGAGGACCGGGGAGCTGTTTTTT.

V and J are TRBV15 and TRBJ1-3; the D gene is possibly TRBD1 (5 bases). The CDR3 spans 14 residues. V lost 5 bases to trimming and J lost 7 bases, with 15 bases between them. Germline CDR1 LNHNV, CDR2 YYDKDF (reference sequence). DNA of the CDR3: TGTGCCACCAGCTGGCAACGGGCAGGGAACACCATATATTTT. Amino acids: CATSWQRAGNTIYF.

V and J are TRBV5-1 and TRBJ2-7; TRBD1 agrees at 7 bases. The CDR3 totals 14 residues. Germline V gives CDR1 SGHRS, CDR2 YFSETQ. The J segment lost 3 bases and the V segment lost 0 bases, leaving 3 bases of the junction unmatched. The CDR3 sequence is CASSLGDSYYEQYF. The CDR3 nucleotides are TGCGCCAGCAGCTTGGGGGACAGCTACTACGAGCAGTACTTC.

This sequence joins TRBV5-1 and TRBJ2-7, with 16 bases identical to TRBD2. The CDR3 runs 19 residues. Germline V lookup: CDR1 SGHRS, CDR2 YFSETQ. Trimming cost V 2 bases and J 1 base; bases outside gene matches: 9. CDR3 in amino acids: CASSFLPGLAGGTSYEQYF. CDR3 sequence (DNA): TGCGCCAGCAGCTTCCTCCCGGGACTAGCGGGAGGGACGTCCTACGAGCAGTACTTC.

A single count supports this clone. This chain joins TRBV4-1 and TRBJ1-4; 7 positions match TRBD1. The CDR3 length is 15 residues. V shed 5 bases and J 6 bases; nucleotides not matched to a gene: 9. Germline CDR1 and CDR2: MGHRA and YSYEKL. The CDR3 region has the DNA TGCGCCAGCAGCTCTCAGGGGGAAAGGGATGAAAAACTGTTTTTT. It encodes CASSSQGERDEKLFF.

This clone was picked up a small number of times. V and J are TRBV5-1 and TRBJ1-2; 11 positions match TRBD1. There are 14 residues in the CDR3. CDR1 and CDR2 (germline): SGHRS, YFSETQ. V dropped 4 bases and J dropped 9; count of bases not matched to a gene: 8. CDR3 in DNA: TGCGCCAGCAGCCCCGGACAGGGGGCGGGGAGCTACACCTTC. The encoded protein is CASSPGQGAGSYTF. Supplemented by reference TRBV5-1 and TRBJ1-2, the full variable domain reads KAGVTQTPRYLIKTRGQQVTLSCSPISGHRSVSWYQQTPGQGLQFLFEYFSETQRNKGNFPGRFSGRQFSNSRSEMNVSTLELGDSALYLCASSPGQGAGSYTFGSGTRLTVV.

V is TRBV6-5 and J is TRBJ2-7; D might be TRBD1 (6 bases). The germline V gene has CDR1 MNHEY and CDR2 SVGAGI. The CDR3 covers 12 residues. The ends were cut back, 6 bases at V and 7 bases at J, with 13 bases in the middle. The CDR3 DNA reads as TGTGCCAGCAGGAGAAGGACAGATGAGCAGTACTTC. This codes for CASRRRTDEQYF.

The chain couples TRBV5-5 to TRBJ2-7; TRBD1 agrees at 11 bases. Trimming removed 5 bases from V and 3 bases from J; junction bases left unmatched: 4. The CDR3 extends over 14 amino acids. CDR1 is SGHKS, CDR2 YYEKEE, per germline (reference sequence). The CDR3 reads CASRTGTGGYEQYF. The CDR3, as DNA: TGTGCCAGCAGAACCGGGACAGGGGGCTACGAGCAGTACTTC.

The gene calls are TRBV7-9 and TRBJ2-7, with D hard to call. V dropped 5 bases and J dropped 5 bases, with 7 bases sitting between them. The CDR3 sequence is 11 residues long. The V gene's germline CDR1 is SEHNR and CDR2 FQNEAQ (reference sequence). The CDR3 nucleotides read TGTGCCAGCAGCCCCCTCGACGAGCAGTACTTC. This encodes CASSPLDEQYF.

The CDR3 reads CASSPEGGETQYF. The CDR3 DNA sequence: TGTGCCAGCAGCCCCGAGGGGGGGGAGACCCAGTACTTC. V gene TRBV7-3 combines with J gene TRBJ2-5, with D perhaps TRBD2 (7 bases). CDR1 and CDR2 from the germline V gene are SGHTA and FQGTGA. With 5 bases removed from V and 5 bases from J, the gap between germline ends came to 12 bases. This CDR3 is 13 amino acids long.

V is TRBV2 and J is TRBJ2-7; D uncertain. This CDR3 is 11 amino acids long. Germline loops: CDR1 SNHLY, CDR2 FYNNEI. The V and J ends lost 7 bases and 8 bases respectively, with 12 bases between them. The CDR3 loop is CASNGVYKQYF. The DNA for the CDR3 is TGTGCCAGCAATGGAGTTTACAAGCAGTACTTC.

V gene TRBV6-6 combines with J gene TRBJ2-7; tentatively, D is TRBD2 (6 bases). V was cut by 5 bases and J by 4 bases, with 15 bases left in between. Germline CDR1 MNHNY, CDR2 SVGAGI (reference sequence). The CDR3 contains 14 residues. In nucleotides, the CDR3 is TGTGCCAGCAGTCACGGAGGGGCCTCATACGAGCAGTACTTC. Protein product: CASSHGGASYEQYF.

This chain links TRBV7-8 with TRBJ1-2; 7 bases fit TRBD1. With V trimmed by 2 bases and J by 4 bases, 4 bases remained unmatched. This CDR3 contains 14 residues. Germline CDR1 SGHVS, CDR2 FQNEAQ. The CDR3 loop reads CASSLRGPTYGYTF. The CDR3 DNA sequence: TGTGCCAGCAGCTTAAGGGGGCCGACCTATGGCTACACCTTC.

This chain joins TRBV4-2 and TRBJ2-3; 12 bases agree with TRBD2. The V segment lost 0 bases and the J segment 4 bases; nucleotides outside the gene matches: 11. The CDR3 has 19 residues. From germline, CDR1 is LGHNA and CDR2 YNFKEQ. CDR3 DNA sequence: TGTGCCAGCAGCCAAGAGTCGAGGCGCCTAGCGGGAGGGGCAGATACGCAGTATTTT. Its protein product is CASSQESRRLAGGADTQYF.

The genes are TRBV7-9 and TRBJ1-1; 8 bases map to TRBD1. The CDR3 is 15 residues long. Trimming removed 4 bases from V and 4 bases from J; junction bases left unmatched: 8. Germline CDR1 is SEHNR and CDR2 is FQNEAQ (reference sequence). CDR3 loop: CASSSSDRDGTEAFF. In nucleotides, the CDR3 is TGTGCCAGCAGCTCCTCGGACAGGGATGGCACTGAAGCTTTCTTT.

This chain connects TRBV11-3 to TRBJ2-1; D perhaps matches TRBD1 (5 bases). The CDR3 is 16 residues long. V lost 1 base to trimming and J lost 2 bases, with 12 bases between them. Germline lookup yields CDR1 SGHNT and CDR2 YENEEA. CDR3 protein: CASSLGYRLPYNEQFF. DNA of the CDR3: TGTGCCAGCAGCTTAGGCTACAGGTTACCCTACAATGAGCAGTTCTTC.

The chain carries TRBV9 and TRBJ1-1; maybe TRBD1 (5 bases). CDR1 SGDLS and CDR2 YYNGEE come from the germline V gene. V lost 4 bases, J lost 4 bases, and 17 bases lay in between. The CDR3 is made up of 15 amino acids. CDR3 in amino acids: CASSPQGGVSTEAFF. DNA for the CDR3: TGTGCCAGCAGCCCTCAGGGCGGGGTAAGCACTGAAGCTTTCTTT.

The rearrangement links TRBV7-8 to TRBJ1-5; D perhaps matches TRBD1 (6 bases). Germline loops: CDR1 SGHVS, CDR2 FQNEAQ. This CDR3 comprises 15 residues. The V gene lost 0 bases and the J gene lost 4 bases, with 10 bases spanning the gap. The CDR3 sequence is CASSLAGAVNQPQHF. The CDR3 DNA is TGTGCCAGCAGCTTAGCGGGGGCGGTTAATCAGCCCCAGCATTTT.

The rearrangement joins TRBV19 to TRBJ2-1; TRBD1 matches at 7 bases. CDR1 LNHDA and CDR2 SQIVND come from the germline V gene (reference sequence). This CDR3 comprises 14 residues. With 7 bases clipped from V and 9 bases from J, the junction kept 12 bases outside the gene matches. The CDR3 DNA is TGTGCCAGTAAATCCGAGGGGGCATTTAGTGAGCAGTTCTTC. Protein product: CASKSEGAFSEQFF.

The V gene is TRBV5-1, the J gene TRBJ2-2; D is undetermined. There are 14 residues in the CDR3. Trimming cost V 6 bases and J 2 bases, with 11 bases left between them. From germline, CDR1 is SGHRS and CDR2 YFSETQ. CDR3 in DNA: TGCGCCAGCACCATGACAACTAACACCGGGGAGCTGTTTTTT. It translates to CASTMTTNTGELFF. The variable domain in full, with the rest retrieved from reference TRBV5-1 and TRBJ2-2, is KAGVTQTPRYLIKTRGQQVTLSCSPISGHRSVSWYQQTPGQGLQFLFEYFSETQRNKGNFPGRFSGRQFSNSRSEMNVSTLELGDSALYLCASTMTTNTGELFFGEGSRLTVL.

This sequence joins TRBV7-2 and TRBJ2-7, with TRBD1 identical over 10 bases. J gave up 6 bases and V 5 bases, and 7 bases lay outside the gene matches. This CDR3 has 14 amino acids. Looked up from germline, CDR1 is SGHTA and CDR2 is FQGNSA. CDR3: CASSTQTGGSEQYF. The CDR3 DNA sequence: TGTGCCAGCAGCACCCAGACAGGGGGCAGCGAGCAGTACTTC.

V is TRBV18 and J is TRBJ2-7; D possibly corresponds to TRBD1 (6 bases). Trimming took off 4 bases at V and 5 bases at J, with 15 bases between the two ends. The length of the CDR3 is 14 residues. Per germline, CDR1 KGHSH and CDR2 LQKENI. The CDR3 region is CASSRAPGENEQYF. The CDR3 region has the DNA TGTGCCAGCTCACGAGCCCCAGGGGAGAACGAGCAGTACTTC.

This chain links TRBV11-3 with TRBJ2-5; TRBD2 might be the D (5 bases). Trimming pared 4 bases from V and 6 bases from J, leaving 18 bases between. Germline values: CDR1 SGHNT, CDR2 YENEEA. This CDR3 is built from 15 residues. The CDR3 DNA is TGTGCCAGCAGCTCCGGGAACAATGATGGAAAGACCCAGTACTTC. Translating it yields CASSSGNNDGKTQYF.

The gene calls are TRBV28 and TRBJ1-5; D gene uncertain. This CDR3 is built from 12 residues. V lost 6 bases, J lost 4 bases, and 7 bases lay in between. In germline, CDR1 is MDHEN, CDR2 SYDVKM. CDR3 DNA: TGTGCCAGCAGCTTCCCTAATCAGCCCCAGCATTTT. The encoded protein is CASSFPNQPQHF.

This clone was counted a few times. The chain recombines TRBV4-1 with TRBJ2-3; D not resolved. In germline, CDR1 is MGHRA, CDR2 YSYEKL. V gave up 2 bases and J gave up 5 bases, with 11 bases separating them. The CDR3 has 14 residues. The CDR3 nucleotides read TGCGCCAGCAGCCAAATATTCGGTGTAGATACGCAGTATTTT. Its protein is CASSQIFGVDTQYF.

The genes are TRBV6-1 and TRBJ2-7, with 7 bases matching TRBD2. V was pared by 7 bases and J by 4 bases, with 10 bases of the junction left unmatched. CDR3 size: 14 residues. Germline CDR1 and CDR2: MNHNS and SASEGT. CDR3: CASNLLAGGYEQYF. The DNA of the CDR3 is TGTGCCAGCAACCTACTAGCCGGGGGGTACGAGCAGTACTTC.

CDR3 sequence: CASSDRDRETQYF. In DNA form, the CDR3 reads TGTGCCAGCAGCGACAGGGACCGGGAGACCCAGTACTTC. This chain joins TRBV28 and TRBJ2-5; 7 bases fit TRBD1. This CDR3 comprises 13 residues. Looked up from germline, CDR1 is MDHEN and CDR2 is SYDVKM. The V gene end was trimmed by 6 bases and the J gene end by 5 bases; junction bases not matched to a gene: 6.

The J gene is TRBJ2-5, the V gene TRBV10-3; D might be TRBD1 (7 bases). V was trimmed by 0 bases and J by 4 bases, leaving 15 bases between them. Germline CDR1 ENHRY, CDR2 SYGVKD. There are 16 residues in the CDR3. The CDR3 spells CAISESSGRGAETQYF. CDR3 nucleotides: TGTGCCATCAGTGAGTCGTCTGGCAGGGGGGCAGAGACCCAGTACTTC.

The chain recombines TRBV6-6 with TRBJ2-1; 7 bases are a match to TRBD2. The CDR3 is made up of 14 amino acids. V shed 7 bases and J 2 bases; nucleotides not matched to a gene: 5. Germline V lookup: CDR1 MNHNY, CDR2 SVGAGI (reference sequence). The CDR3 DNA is TGTGCCAGCAACCAACTAGCGACCTACAATGAGCAGTTCTTC. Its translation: CASNQLATYNEQFF.

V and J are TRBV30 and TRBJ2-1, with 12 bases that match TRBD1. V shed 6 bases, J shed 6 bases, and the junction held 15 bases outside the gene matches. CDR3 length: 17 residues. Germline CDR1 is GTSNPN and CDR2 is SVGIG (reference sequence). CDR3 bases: TGTGCCTGTGGGGACAGGGGGCTCGGGGTACGGGCCAATGAGCAGTTCTTC. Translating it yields CACGDRGLGVRANEQFF. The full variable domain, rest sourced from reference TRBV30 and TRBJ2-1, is SQTIHQWPATLVQPVGSPLSLECTVEGTSNPNLYWYRQAAGRGLQLLFYSVGIGQISSEVPQNLSASRPQDRQFILSSKKLLLSDSGFYLCACGDRGLGVRANEQFFGPGTRLTVL.